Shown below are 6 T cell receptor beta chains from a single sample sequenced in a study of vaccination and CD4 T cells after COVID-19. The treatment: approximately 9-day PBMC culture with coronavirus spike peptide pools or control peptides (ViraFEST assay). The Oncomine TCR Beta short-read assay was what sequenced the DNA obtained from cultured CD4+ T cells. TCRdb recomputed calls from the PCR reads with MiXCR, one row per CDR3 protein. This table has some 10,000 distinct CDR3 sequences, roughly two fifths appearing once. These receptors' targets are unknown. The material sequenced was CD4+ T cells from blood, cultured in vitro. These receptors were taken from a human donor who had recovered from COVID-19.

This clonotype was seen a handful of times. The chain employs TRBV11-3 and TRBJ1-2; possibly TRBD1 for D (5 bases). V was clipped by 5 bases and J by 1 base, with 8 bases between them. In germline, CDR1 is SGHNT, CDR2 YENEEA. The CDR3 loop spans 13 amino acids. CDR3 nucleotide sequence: TGTGCCAGCAGCCGGAGGGGTAACTATGGCTACACCTTC. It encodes CASSRRGNYGYTF.

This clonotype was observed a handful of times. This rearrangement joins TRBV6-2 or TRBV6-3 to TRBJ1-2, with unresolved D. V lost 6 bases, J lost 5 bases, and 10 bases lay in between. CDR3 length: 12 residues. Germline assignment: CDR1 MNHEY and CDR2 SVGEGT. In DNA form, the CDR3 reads TGTGCCAGCAGCTGGACGGCATATGGCTACACCTTC. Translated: CASSWTAYGYTF.

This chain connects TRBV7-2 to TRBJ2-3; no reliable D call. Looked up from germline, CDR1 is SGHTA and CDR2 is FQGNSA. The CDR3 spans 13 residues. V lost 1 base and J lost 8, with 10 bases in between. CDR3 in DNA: TGTGCCAGCAGCTTAGGTTCCAGAGGTACGCAGTATTTT. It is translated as CASSLGSRGTQYF.

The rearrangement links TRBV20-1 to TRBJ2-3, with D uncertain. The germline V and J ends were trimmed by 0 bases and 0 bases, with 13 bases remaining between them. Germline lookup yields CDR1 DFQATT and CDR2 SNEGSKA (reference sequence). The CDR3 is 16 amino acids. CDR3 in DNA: TGCAGTGCTAGAGATCCCGGTCGCTCTAGCACAGATACGCAGTATTTT. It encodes CSARDPGRSSTDTQYF.

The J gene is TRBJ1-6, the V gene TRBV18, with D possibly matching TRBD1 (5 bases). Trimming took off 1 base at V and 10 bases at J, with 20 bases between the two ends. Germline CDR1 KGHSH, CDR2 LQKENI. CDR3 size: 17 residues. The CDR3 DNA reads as TGTGCCAGCTCACCACTAGTCCGCGGGACTCAGGGCTCACCCCTCCACTTT. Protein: CASSPLVRGTQGSPLHF. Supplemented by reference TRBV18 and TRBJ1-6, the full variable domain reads NAGVMQNPRHLVRRRGQEARLRCSPMKGHSHVYWYRQLPEEGLKFMVYLQKENIIDESGMPKERFSAEFPKEGPSILRIQQVVRGDSAAYFCASSPLVRGTQGSPLHFGNGTRLTVT.

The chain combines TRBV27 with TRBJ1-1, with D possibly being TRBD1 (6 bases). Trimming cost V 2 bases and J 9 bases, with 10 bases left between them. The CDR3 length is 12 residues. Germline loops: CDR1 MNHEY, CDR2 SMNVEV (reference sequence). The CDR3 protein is CASSLVGGKAFF. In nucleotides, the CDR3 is TGTGCCAGCAGTTTAGTCGGGGGCAAAGCTTTCTTT.